What follows describes a single T cell receptor beta chain. Total RNA, at least 5 micrograms per sample, was extracted from PBMCs. Between the trimmed V and J ends, which lost 6 bases and 8 bases, there was a span of 14 bases. This CDR3 has 14 amino acids. Germline assignment: CDR1 MNHEY and CDR2 SVGAGI. The sample originates from a study of blood T cells in healthy people across ages. Alongside a J-beta primer mix, a sample-barcoded 5' primer served in a second PCR lasting roughly 7 to 12 cycles. TCRdb ran MiXCR on the 5' RACE reads and lists one entry per CDR3 protein. The table records 1.5 million to 2 million distinct CDR3 sequences, 30% to 40% of them present only once.

This TCR came from a woman between 25 and 40 years old in good health. The chain has TRBV6-5 and TRBJ1-6; D is uncertain. The sample comprised blood. The CDR3 reads CASRAVHFDSPLHF. In nucleotides, the CDR3 is TGTGCCAGCAGGGCGGTCCATTTTGATTCACCCCTCCACTTT.